A selection of T cell receptor beta chains follows, all from one sample in a study of PD-1 blockade in classical Hodgkin lymphoma. Only in-frame clones appear in the TCRdb table, and some are missing; sequencing was by immunoSEQ multiplex PCR. Of tens of thousands of clones in the sample, 71% were seen once. Sequenced material: peripheral blood mononuclear cells (PBMCs), taken before the second cycle of nivolumab. The receptor set was obtained from a human donor with classical Hodgkin lymphoma. Each CDR3 is given with its conserved first and last residue. A D gene is named only where the DNA matches it firmly. Size is stated for part of the rows, as once, few or many counts, or as a class when the clone is expanded.

cdr3_nt cdr3_aa d_call clone_size j_call v_call
TGTGCCATCAGTGAGGTTGGTAGTCACAATGAGCAGTTCTTC CAISEVGSHNEQFF . . TRBJ2-1 TRBV10-3
TGCGCCAGCAGCTTCACCGCGACAGGGGCGGAGGATTCACCCCTCCACTTT CASSFTATGAEDSPLHF TRBD1 . TRBJ1-6 TRBV5-1
TGTGCCAGCAGCTTAGATCGGGGTGAGCAGTACTTC CASSLDRGEQYF . . TRBJ2-7 TRBV11-3
TGTGCCAGCAGCTTTAATCTGAGAGACACTGAAGCTTTCTTT CASSFNLRDTEAFF . . TRBJ1-1 TRBV11-2
TGTGCCAGCAGCGAAAGACAGGGGAATGGCTACACCTTC CASSERQGNGYTF TRBD1 . TRBJ1-2 TRBV9
TGCGCCAGCAGCTTGGCTATTTCGTGGGAGCTCAGCTCCTACGAGCAGTACTTC CASSLAISWELSSYEQYF . . TRBJ2-7 TRBV5-1
TGTGCCAGCAGCCCTAGGGCCCCTGGGGGCTCCTACAATGAGCAGTTCTTC CASSPRAPGGSYNEQFF . once TRBJ2-1 TRBV7-6
TGTGCCAGCTCAAACAGGGGCGATGAGCAGTTCTTC CASSNRGDEQFF TRBD1 . TRBJ2-1 TRBV18
TGTGCCACCAGCAGAGACCCTAATGAAAAACTGTTTTTT CATSRDPNEKLFF . . TRBJ1-4 TRBV15
TGTGCCAGCTCACCTTTTTTATCGGCTATTGACGAGCAGTACTTC CASSPFLSAIDEQYF . . TRBJ2-7 TRBV18
TGTGCCAGTAACTTCCCAGGGGATAATTCACCCCTCCACTTT CASNFPGDNSPLHF . . TRBJ1-6 TRBV19
TGTGCCAGCAGCCGACCGGGACAGGGGCAGGAGACCCAGTACTTC CASSRPGQGQETQYF TRBD1 once TRBJ2-5 TRBV5-6
TGTGCCATCAGTGAGTCCAAGGGACAGGGGTACTATGGCTACACCTTC CAISESKGQGYYGYTF TRBD1 . TRBJ1-2 TRBV10-3
TGTGCCAGCAGCTTAGCCGGCTCGTCTGAAGATACGCAGTATTTT CASSLAGSSEDTQYF . . TRBJ2-3 TRBV11-1
TGTGCCAGCAGTTACTCGTTCCATCAGCCCCAGCATTTT CASSYSFHQPQHF . medium-sized TRBJ1-5 TRBV6-5
TGTGCCAGCAGCTTATCAGGGTCCGGGGCCAACGTCCTGACTTTC CASSLSGSGANVLTF . . TRBJ2-6 TRBV5-4
TGTGCCTCAAACACGGACGAGCAGTACTTC CASNTDEQYF . . TRBJ2-7 TRBV30
TGCGCCAGCAGCTTGGCGGGGGAGTCCGGTGAAGAGCAGTACTTC CASSLAGESGEEQYF . . TRBJ2-7 TRBV5-1
TGTGCCAGCAGTGACTGGTCCTACAATGAGCAGTTCTTC CASSDWSYNEQFF . . TRBJ2-1 TRBV9
TGTGCCAGCAGTTTATTATCAGACTACAATGAGCAGTTCTTC CASSLLSDYNEQFF . . TRBJ2-1 TRBV28
TGTGCCAGCAGTCCAGGACAGGGTCGAGAGTACGAGCAGTACTTC CASSPGQGREYEQYF TRBD1 . TRBJ2-7 TRBV6-1
TGTGCCAGCAGGGATCCCGGGATAGATGGCTACACCTTC CASRDPGIDGYTF . . TRBJ1-2 TRBV2
TGTGCCAGCAGTCCGACCTCCTACACAGATACGCAGTATTTT CASSPTSYTDTQYF . . TRBJ2-3 TRBV28
TGTGCCAGCAGTCTGGTCTTGCCGGGACAGGGGGCGGGAGGGGCCAACGTCCTGACTTTC CASSLVLPGQGAGGANVLTF TRBD1 . TRBJ2-6 TRBV28
TGTGCCAGCAGCTTACCGGTCCACGAGCAGTACTTC CASSLPVHEQYF . . TRBJ2-7 TRBV7-9
TGTGCCAGCAGCGTTGAGGGGGGCTCAAACGGAAACACCATATATTTT CASSVEGGSNGNTIYF . . TRBJ1-3 TRBV9
TGTGCCAGCAGCTCGGACAGGGGGTCTGGAAACACCATATATTTT CASSSDRGSGNTIYF TRBD1 . TRBJ1-3 TRBV7-2
TGTGCCAGCAGCTACAGGCGCACAGATACGCAGTATTTT CASSYRRTDTQYF . . TRBJ2-3 TRBV5-5
TGTGCCAGCTCAACAGCGCGGTCCGAGTTGAACACTGAAGCTTTCTTT CASSTARSELNTEAFF . once TRBJ1-1 TRBV18
TGTGCCACCAGCAGCTTGTGGGGGGCTAGCTATGGCTACACCTTC CATSSLWGASYGYTF . . TRBJ1-2 TRBV15
TGTGCCAGCAGCGCGCAAGAGACCCAGTACTTC CASSAQETQYF . . TRBJ2-5 TRBV9
TGTGCCAGCAGCCCCGGCAGGGGGAAGGGAGAGACCCAGTACTTC CASSPGRGKGETQYF TRBD1 . TRBJ2-5 TRBV11-2
TGTGCCAGCAGCCCAAGGGTAGCGGGGGGGCCCCACGAGCAGTACTTC CASSPRVAGGPHEQYF TRBD2 . TRBJ2-7 TRBV4-2
TGTGCCAGCAGTCCGTCCCCGGGTCCCCATAACTATGGCTACACCTTC CASSPSPGPHNYGYTF . . TRBJ1-2 TRBV27
TGTGCCAGCAGTCCCGGGGGATGGGGCACAGATACGCAGTATTTT CASSPGGWGTDTQYF . once TRBJ2-3 TRBV27
TGTGCCAGCAATCAGAACGACAGGGGAGGTGAGCAGTACTTC CASNQNDRGGEQYF TRBD1 . TRBJ2-7 TRBV2
TGTGCCAGCAGCTGGGTGACAGGGGACAATGAGCAGTTCTTC CASSWVTGDNEQFF TRBD1 . TRBJ2-1 TRBV7-9
TGTGCCAGCAGCGTAGATATAGGGGGTTTCCCGGGAGCTTTCTTT CASSVDIGGFPGAFF . . TRBJ1-1 TRBV9
TGTGCCAGCAGCCAAGATATCTATTTTTCACCCCTCCACTTT CASSQDIYFSPLHF . . TRBJ1-6 TRBV14
TGTGCCAGCAGCGTAGTAATCACCGGGGAGCTGTTTTTT CASSVVITGELFF . . TRBJ2-2 TRBV9
TGTGCCACCAGCAGAAAAAGGACGGATGTCTATGGCTACACCTTC CATSRKRTDVYGYTF . . TRBJ1-2 TRBV15
TGTGCCAGCAGCACCCTAGGGGGGGCTAGGGCTGAAGCTTTCTTT CASSTLGGARAEAFF . . TRBJ1-1 TRBV9
TGTGCCAGCAGCTTATTGGCCAAGACAGGGCCCACGAACACCGGGGAGCTGTTTTTT CASSLLAKTGPTNTGELFF TRBD1 few TRBJ2-2 TRBV7-8
TGTGCCAGCAGCTTATTTGGAAGAACCGGATCTGGAAACACCATATATTTT CASSLFGRTGSGNTIYF . . TRBJ1-3 TRBV7-8
TGTGCCAGTAGTCTAGGGTTAAACATTCAGTACTTC CASSLGLNIQYF . . TRBJ2-4 TRBV19
TGTGCCAGCAGCTTAAGGGGCACTGAAGCTTTCTTT CASSLRGTEAFF . . TRBJ1-1 TRBV5-4
TGTGCCAGCAGTGAGGGCTCTCGCGCAGATACGCAGTATTTT CASSEGSRADTQYF . . TRBJ2-3 TRBV2
TGTGCCAGCTCACCACCGGCGTCGGGGACAGAGCAGTTCTTC CASSPPASGTEQFF . . TRBJ2-1 TRBV18
TGTGCCAGCAGTTACCTTGGGGAGAGGACTGAAGCTTTCTTT CASSYLGERTEAFF . few TRBJ1-1 TRBV6-5
TGCGCCAGCAGCCAAGTTGACATGGGTTTCCACACAGATACGCAGTATTTT CASSQVDMGFHTDTQYF . . TRBJ2-3 TRBV4-1
TGTGCCAGCAGTCTGAACAACTATGGCTACACCTTC CASSLNNYGYTF . once TRBJ1-2 TRBV7-9
TGTGCCAGCAGCTTTAGCGGGAGGAGCACAGATACGCAGTATTTT CASSFSGRSTDTQYF TRBD2 . TRBJ2-3 TRBV7-3
TGTGCCAGCAGTGACAGGGGAAGGACTGAAGCTTTCTTT CASSDRGRTEAFF . . TRBJ1-1 TRBV2
TGTGCCAGCAGCTTAGGCGCAGGGGCATCCTACGAGCAGTACTTC CASSLGAGASYEQYF . . TRBJ2-7 TRBV11-2
TGTGCCACCAGCAGAGAGGGCAGGGCGGGCTATGGCTACACCTTC CATSREGRAGYGYTF . . TRBJ1-2 TRBV15
TGTGCCAGCAGCCCCAGGGAGTTCACCAGTAACTATGGCTACACCTTC CASSPREFTSNYGYTF . medium-sized TRBJ1-2 TRBV7-9
TGTGCCAGCAGTACTGGCGGCTACTCCTACGAGCAGTACTTC CASSTGGYSYEQYF . . TRBJ2-7 TRBV5-6